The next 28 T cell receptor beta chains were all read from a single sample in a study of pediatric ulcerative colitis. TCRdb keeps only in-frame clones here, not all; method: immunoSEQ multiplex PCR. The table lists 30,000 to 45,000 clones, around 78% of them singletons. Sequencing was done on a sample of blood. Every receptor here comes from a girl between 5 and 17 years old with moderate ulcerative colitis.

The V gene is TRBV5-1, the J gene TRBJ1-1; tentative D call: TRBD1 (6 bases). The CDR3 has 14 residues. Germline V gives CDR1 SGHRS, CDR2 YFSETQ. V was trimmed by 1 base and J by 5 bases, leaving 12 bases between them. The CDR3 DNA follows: TGCGCCAGCAGCTTGTTCGGGGGGCTTACTGAAGCTTTCTTT. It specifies CASSLFGGLTEAFF.

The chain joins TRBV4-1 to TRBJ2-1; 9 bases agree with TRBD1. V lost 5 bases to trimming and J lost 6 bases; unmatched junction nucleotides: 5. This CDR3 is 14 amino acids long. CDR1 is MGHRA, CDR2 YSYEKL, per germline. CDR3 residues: CASSGQGLRNEQFF. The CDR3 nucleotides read TGCGCCAGCAGCGGACAGGGGTTACGCAATGAGCAGTTCTTC.

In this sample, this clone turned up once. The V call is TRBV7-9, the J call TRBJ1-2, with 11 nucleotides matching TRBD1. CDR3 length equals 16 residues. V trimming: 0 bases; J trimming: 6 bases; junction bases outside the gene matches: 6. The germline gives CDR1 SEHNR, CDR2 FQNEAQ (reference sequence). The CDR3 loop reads CASSLALDRGHDGYTF. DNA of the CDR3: TGTGCCAGCAGCTTAGCTTTGGACAGGGGGCATGATGGCTACACCTTC.

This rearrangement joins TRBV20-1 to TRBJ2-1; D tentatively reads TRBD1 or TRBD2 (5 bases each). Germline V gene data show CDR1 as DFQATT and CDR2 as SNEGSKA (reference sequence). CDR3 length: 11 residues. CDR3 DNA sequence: TGCAGCCAGATGGGGGTGAATGAGCAGTTCTTC. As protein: CSQMGVNEQFF.

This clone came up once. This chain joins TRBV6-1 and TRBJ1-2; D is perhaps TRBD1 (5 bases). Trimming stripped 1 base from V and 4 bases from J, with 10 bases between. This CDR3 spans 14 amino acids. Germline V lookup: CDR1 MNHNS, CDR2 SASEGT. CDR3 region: CASSEVGGIYGYTF. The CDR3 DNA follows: TGTGCCAGCAGTGAAGTGGGGGGAATCTATGGCTACACCTTC.

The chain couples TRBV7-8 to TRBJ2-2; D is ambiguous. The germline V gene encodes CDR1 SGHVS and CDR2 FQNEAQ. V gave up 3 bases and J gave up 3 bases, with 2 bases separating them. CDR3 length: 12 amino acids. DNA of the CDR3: TGTGCCAGCAGCTTCGACACCGGGGAGCTGTTTTTT. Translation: CASSFDTGELFF.

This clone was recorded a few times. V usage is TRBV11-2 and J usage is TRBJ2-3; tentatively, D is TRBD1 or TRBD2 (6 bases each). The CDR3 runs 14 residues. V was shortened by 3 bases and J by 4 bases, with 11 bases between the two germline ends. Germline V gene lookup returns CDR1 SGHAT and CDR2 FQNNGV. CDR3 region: CASSLLGGSDTQYF. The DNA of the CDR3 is TGTGCCAGCAGCTTGTTGGGGGGCTCAGATACGCAGTATTTT.

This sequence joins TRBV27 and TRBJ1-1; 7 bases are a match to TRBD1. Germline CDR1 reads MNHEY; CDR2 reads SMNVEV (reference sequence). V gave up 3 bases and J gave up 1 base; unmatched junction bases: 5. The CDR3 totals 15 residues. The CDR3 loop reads CASSFYGTANTEAFF. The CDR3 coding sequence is TGTGCCAGCAGTTTTTACGGGACAGCGAACACTGAAGCTTTCTTT.

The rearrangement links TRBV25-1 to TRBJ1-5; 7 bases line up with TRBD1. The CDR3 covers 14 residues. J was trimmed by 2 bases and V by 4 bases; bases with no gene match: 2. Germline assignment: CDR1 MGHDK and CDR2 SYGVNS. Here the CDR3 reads CASSVGQGNQPQHF. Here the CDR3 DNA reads TGTGCCAGCAGTGTTGGACAGGGCAATCAGCCCCAGCATTTT.

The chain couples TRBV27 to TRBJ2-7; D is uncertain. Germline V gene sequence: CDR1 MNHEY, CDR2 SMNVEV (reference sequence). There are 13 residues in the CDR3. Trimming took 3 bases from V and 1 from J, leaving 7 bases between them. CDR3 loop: CASSLAPSYEQYF. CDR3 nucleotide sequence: TGTGCCAGCAGTTTGGCGCCATCCTACGAGCAGTACTTC.

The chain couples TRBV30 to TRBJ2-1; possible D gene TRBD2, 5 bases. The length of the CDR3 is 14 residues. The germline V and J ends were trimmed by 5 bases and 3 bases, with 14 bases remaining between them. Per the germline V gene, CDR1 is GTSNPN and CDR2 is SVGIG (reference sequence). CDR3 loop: CAWEGDGFYNEQFF. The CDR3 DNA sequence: TGTGCCTGGGAGGGAGACGGCTTCTACAATGAGCAGTTCTTC.

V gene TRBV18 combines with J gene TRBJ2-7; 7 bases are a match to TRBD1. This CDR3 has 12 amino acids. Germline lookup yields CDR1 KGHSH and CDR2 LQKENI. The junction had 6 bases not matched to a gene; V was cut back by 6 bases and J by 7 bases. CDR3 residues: CASSSGGPEQYF. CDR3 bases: TGTGCCAGCTCTTCAGGGGGACCTGAGCAGTACTTC. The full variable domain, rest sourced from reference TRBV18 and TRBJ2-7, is NAGVMQNPRHLVRRRGQEARLRCSPMKGHSHVYWYRQLPEEGLKFMVYLQKENIIDESGMPKERFSAEFPKEGPSILRIQQVVRGDSAAYFCASSSGGPEQYFGPGTRLTVT.

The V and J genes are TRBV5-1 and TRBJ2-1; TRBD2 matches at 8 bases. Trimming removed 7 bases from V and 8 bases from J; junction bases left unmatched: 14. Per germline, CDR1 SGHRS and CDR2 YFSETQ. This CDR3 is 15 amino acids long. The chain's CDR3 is CASQVRGLASDEQFF. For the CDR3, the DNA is TGCGCCAGCCAGGTCCGTGGACTAGCTTCCGATGAGCAGTTCTTC.

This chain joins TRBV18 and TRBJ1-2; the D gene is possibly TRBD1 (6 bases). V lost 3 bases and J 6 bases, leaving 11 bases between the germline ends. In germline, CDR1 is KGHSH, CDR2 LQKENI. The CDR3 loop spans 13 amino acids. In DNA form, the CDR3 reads TGTGCCAGCTCACCCCGGACAGTAGATGGCTACACCTTC. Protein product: CASSPRTVDGYTF.

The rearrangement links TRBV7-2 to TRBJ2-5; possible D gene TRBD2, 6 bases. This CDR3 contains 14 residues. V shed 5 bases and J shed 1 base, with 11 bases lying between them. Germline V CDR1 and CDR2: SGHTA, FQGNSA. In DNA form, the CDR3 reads TGTGCCAGCAGCACCGGGACTGTCCAAGAGACCCAGTACTTC. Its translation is CASSTGTVQETQYF. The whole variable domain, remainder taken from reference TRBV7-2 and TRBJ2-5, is GAGVSQSPSNKVTEKGKDVELRCDPISGHTALYWYRQSLGQGLEFLIYFQGNSAPDKSGLPSDRFSAERTGGSVSTLTIQRTQQEDSAVYLCASSTGTVQETQYFGPGTRLLVL.

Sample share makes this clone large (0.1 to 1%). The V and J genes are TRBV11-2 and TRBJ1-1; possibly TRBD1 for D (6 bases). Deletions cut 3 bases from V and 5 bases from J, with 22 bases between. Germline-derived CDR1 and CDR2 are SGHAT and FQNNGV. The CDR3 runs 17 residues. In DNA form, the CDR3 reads TGTGCCAGCAGCTTTAACAGGGTGGGGGCGTTAAATACTGAAGCTTTCTTT. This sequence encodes CASSFNRVGALNTEAFF.

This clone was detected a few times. The CDR3, as DNA: TGTGCCAGCTCAGTAACAGGGTTCGGCTACACCTTC. It is translated as CASSVTGFGYTF. The chain couples TRBV18 to TRBJ1-2, with D possibly being TRBD1 (6 bases). V dropped 5 bases and J dropped 8 bases, with 12 bases sitting between them. This CDR3 has 12 amino acids. CDR1 KGHSH and CDR2 LQKENI come from the germline V gene.

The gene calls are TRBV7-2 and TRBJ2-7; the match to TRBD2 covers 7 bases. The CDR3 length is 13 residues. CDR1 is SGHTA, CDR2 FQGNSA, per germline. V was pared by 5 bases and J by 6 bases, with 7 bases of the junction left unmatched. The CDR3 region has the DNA TGTGCCAGCAGCCCCGCCGGGGGGACCGAGCAGTACTTC. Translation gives CASSPAGGTEQYF.

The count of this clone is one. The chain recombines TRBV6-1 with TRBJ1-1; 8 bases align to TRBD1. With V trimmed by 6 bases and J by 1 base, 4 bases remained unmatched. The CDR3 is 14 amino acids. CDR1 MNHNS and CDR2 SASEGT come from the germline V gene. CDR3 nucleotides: TGTGCCAGCAGGGCCGGGACAGGGAACACTGAAGCTTTCTTT. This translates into CASRAGTGNTEAFF.

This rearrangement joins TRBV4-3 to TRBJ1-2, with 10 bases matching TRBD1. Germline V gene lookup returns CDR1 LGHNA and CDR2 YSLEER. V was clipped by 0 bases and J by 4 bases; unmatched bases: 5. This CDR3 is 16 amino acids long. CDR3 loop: CASSQDRGQGSYGYTF. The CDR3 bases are TGCGCCAGCAGCCAAGATCGGGGACAGGGGAGCTATGGCTACACCTTC.

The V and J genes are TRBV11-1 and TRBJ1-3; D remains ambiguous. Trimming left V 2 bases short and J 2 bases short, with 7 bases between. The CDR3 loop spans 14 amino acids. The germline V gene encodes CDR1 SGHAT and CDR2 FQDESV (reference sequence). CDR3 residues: CASSLSQPGNTIYF. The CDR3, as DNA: TGTGCCAGCAGCTTAAGTCAGCCTGGAAACACCATATATTTT.

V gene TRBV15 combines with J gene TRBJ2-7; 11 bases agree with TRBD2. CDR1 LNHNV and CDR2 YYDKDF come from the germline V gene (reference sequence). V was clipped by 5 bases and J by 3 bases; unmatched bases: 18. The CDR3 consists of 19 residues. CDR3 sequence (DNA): TGTGCCACCAGCGGCATACTAGCGGGAGAGGGGGCGGTCTACTACGAGCAGTACTTC. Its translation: CATSGILAGEGAVYYEQYF. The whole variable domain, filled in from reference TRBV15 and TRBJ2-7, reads DAMVIQNPRYQVTQFGKPVTLSCSQTLNHNVMYWYQQKSSQAPKLLFHYYDKDFNNEADTPDNFQSRRPNTSFCFLDIRSPGLGDTAMYLCATSGILAGEGAVYYEQYFGPGTRLTVT.

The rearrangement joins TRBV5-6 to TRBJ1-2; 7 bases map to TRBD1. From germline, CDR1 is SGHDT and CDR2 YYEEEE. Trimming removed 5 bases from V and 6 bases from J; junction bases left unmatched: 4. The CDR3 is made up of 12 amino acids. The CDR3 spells CASSFGTDGYTF. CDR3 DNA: TGTGCCAGCAGTTTCGGGACAGATGGCTACACCTTC.

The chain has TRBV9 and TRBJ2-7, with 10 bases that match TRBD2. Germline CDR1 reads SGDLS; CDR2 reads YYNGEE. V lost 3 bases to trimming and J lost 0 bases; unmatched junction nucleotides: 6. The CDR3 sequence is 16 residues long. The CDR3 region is CASSESGGASSYEQYF. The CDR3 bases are TGTGCCAGCAGCGAGAGCGGGGGGGCCAGCTCCTACGAGCAGTACTTC. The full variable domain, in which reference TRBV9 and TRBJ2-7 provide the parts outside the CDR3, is DSGVTQTPKHLITATGQRVTLRCSPRSGDLSVYWYQQSLDQGLQFLIQYYNGEERAKGNILERFSAQQFPDLHSELNLSSLELGDSALYFCASSESGGASSYEQYFGPGTRLTVT.

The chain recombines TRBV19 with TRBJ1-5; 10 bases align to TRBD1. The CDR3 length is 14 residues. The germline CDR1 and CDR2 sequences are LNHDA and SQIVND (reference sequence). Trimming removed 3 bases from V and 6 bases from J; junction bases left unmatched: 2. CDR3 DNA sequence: TGTGCCAGTAGTATGACAGGGGGCTCTCAGCCCCAGCATTTT. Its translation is CASSMTGGSQPQHF.

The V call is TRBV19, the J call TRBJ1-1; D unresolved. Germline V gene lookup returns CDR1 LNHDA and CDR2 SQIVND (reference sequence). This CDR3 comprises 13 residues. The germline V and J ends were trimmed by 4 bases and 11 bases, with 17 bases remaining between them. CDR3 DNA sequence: TGTGCCAGTAGTACCAGATTGCCAGGTGGGGCTTTCTTT. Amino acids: CASSTRLPGGAFF.

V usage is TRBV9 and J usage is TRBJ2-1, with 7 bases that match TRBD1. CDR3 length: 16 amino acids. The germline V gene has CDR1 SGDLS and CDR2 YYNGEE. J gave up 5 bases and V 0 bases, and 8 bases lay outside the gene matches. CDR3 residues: CASSVALGQANNEQFF. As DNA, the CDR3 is TGTGCCAGCAGCGTAGCCCTTGGACAGGCCAACAATGAGCAGTTCTTC.

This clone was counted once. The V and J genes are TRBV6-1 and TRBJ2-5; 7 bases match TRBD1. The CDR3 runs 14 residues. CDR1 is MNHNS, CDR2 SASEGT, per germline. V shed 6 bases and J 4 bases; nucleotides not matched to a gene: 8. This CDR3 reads CASRAPGQLETQYF. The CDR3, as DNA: TGTGCCAGCAGGGCTCCGGGACAGCTAGAGACCCAGTACTTC.